The next 9 T cell receptor beta chains were all read from a single sample in a study of regulatory T cells in long-lasting Graves disease (dated by TCRdb to about 2021). The time point label, as the study defines it: persistent/refractory GD, antithyroid drugs over 5 years with positive TRAb. For both TCR sequencing and RNA sequencing, RNA was extracted from PBMCs using TRIzol. Library preparation was by multiplex PCR. TCRdb records Illumina HiSeq 4000 as the sequencer. iRepertoire HTBI primers and Arm-PCR amplification of CDR3 regions were used to construct TCR beta libraries. TCRdb passed the public sequencing reads through fastp at Q25 and MiXCR, retaining productive beta sequences. Rows are unified per CDR3 protein, each entry keeping the most common DNA and genes. The sample has 400,000 to 600,000 distinct CDR3 sequences on record, 20% to 25% of them singletons. Approximately 6.4% of the sample is taken by the ten largest.

Here the sequenced sample was peripheral blood mononuclear cells (PBMCs), taken when the disease was refractory, from a patient treated with antithyroid drugs. These receptors were taken from a female donor with Graves disease.

This clonotype occurred many times. At one boundary the junction diverges from the germline segment, which might be a read error. This sequence joins TRBV12-3 or TRBV12-4 and TRBJ1-5, with D unclear. This CDR3 contains 13 residues. The CDR3 region is CASSLAGSQPQHF. In nucleotides, the CDR3 is TGTGCCAGCAGCTTAGCGGGATCTCAGCCCCAGCATTTT.

This clonotype turned up a few times. This sequence joins TRBV19 and TRBJ1-1; TRBD1 matches 7 bases. CDR3 size: 15 residues. Trimming cost V 3 bases and J 0 bases; bases outside gene matches: 4. CDR1 and CDR2 (germline): LNHDA, SQIVND (reference sequence). This CDR3 reads CASSIRRGLNTEAFF. The CDR3 coding sequence is TGTGCCAGTAGTATCCGCAGGGGGTTGAACACTGAAGCTTTCTTT.

This clonotype came up many times. This chain connects TRBV27 to TRBJ1-1; no definite D call. CDR1 is MNHEY, CDR2 SMNVEV, per germline (reference sequence). V was pared by 6 bases and J by 1 base, with 12 bases between. The CDR3 totals 14 residues. The CDR3 DNA reads as TGTGCCAGCAGAGAAACAACAGCGAACACTGAAGCTTTCTTT. It yields the protein CASRETTANTEAFF.

This clonotype was found many times. Its ends do not fully match the called genes, so a read error is possible. This chain uses TRBV7-2 with TRBJ1-6, with TRBD1 identical over 8 bases. Germline V lookup: CDR1 SGHTA, CDR2 FQGNSA. The CDR3 loop spans 15 amino acids. DNA for the CDR3: TGTGCCAGCAGTTTAGACAGGGGACATAATTCACCCCTCCACTTT. Encoded protein: CASSLDRGHNSPLHF.

The gene calls are TRBV24-1 and TRBJ1-5; TRBD1 matches 9 bases. Germline V CDR1 and CDR2: KGHDR, SFDVKD. The CDR3 extends over 17 amino acids. V shed 1 base, J shed 4 bases, and the junction held 7 bases outside the gene matches. The CDR3 sequence: CATSDLGDREVNQPQHF. DNA of the CDR3: TGTGCCACCAGTGATTTAGGGGACAGGGAGGTGAATCAGCCCCAGCATTTT.

The sample holds a few counts of this clonotype. The chain links TRBV14 to TRBJ1-4; no reliable D call. The CDR3 runs 14 residues. The V gene's germline CDR1 is SGHDN and CDR2 FVKESK. V was clipped by 3 bases and J by 8 bases, with 13 bases between them. CDR3 sequence: CASSHPQSGEKLFF. CDR3 sequence (DNA): TGTGCCAGCAGCCATCCACAGTCAGGAGAAAAACTGTTTTTT.

This clonotype turned up a few times. The chain couples TRBV29-1 to TRBJ2-7; tentative D call: TRBD1 (6 bases). The CDR3 is 12 amino acids. The germline V gene encodes CDR1 SQVTM and CDR2 ANQGSEA. Trimming removed 4 bases from V and 6 bases from J, with 13 bases in between. The CDR3 sequence is CSVGTGTSEQYF. CDR3 nucleotides: TGCAGCGTTGGTACAGGGACCTCCGAGCAGTACTTC.

This clonotype was seen repeatedly, ten times or more. The genes are TRBV12-3 or TRBV12-4 and TRBJ1-3; TRBD1 is a possible D gene (5 bases). V was shortened by 6 bases and J by 3 bases, with 6 bases between the two germline ends. The length of the CDR3 is 12 residues. CDR3 protein: CASRGVGNTIYF. CDR3 sequence (DNA): TGTGCCAGCAGGGGGGTTGGAAACACCATATATTTT.

This chain links TRBV5-1 with TRBJ2-1; the D gene is possibly TRBD2 (5 bases). Germline loops: CDR1 SGHRS, CDR2 YFSETQ. Trimming shortened V by 4 bases and J by 3 bases, and 11 bases separated the two germline ends. This CDR3 has 14 residues. The CDR3 DNA reads TGCGCCAGCAGCGGGTCCGGGAACTACAATGAGCAGTTCTTC. Translated, it gives CASSGSGNYNEQFF. Combining the CDR3 with reference TRBV5-1 and TRBJ2-1 gives the whole variable domain KAGVTQTPRYLIKTRGQQVTLSCSPISGHRSVSWYQQTPGQGLQFLFEYFSETQRNKGNFPGRFSGRQFSNSRSEMNVSTLELGDSALYLCASSGSGNYNEQFFGPGTRLTVL.